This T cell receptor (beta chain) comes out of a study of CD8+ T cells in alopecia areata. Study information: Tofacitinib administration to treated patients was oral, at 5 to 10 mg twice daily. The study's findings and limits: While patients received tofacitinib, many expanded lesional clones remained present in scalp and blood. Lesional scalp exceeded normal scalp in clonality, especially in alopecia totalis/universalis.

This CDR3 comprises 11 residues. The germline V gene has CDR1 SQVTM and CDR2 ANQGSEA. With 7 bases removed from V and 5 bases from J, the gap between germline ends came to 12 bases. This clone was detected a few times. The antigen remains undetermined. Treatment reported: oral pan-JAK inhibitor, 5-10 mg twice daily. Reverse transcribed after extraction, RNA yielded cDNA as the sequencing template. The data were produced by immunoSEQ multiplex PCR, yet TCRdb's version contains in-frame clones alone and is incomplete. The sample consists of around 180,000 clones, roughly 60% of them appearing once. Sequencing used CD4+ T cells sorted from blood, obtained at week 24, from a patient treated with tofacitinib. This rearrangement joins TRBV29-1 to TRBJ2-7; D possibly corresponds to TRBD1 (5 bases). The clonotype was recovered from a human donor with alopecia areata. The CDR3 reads CSASDSDEQYF. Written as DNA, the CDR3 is TGCAGCGCCTCCGACAGCGACGAGCAGTACTTC.